These T cell receptor beta chains were read from a single sample in a study of blood T cells in healthy people across ages. TCRdb reanalysed the 5' RACE reads using MiXCR and keeps one entry per CDR3 protein. Among 900,000 to 950,000 distinct CDR3 sequences listed, roughly 29% were seen once. This sample was shared with a second study, whose subject was T cells of mothers and their children.

The sequenced sample consisted of blood. The receptors were gathered from a woman aged 35 to 49 in good health. Both conserved end residues are part of each CDR3. The order of the fields is V gene, J gene, clone size, D gene, CDR3 protein, CDR3 DNA. A D gene is named only where the DNA matches it firmly. Rows may omit the clone size; those that give it use once, few, many or a size class.

TRBV7-2	TRBJ1-6	few	NA	CASSSRGDGSPLHF	TGTGCCAGCAGCTCCCGCGGGGATGGCTCACCCCTCCACTTT
TRBV4-3	TRBJ2-3	many	NA	CASSQDWKGAYTDTQYF	TGCGCCAGCAGCCAAGATTGGAAAGGGGCCTACACAGATACGCAGTATTTT
TRBV12-3/TRBV12-4	TRBJ1-2	few	NA	CASSAFYGYTF	TGTGCCAGCAGTGCTTTCTATGGCTACACCTTC
TRBV11-2	TRBJ2-7	NA	NA	CASSFHLGGYEQYF	TGTGCCAGCAGCTTTCACCTGGGCGGTTACGAGCAGTACTTC
TRBV5-1	TRBJ2-3	many	TRBD1	CASRPGQDTDTQYF	TGCGCCAGCAGACCCGGACAGGACACAGATACGCAGTATTTT
TRBV6-1	TRBJ1-4	few	TRBD1	CASSEQDRRNEKLFF	TGTGCCAGCAGTGAACAGGACAGGCGGAATGAAAAACTGTTTTTT
TRBV12-3/TRBV12-4	TRBJ1-5	NA	NA	CASSLGGTPRSPQHF	TGTGCCAGCAGTTTAGGGGGCACCCCCAGGTCGCCCCAGCATTTT
TRBV6-5	TRBJ2-1	many	NA	CASSGSLGDEQFF	TGTGCCAGCAGTGGGTCTCTTGGGGATGAGCAGTTCTTC
TRBV5-1	TRBJ2-1	NA	TRBD2	CASSLAAAGLAGGYNEQFF	TGCGCCAGCAGCTTGGCCGCGGCGGGGTTAGCGGGGGGCTACAATGAGCAGTTCTTC
TRBV7-2	TRBJ2-1	NA	NA	CASSLDRIQDNEQFF	TGTGCCAGCAGCCTTGACAGGATTCAGGACAATGAGCAGTTCTTC
TRBV20-1	TRBJ2-1	NA	NA	CSARAQSSYNEQFF	TGCAGTGCTAGAGCACAGAGCTCCTACAATGAGCAGTTCTTC
TRBV28	TRBJ1-2	NA	NA	CASRSPRGYGYTF	TGTGCCAGCAGATCACCCAGGGGCTATGGCTACACCTTC
TRBV7-9	TRBJ1-2	NA	NA	CASSVPGLHYGYTF	TGTGCCAGCAGCGTACCGGGACTCCACTATGGCTACACCTTC
TRBV11-1	TRBJ2-3	few	NA	CASSWGVPLTDTQYF	TGTGCCAGCAGCTGGGGCGTCCCACTCACAGATACGCAGTATTTT
TRBV5-5	TRBJ2-5	NA	TRBD1	CASSLRTGKERETQYF	TGTGCCAGCAGTCTAAGGACAGGGAAGGAGAGGGAGACCCAGTACTTC
TRBV20-1	TRBJ2-7	few	NA	CSAGHFLSSYEQYF	TGCAGTGCTGGACACTTTCTCAGCTCCTACGAGCAGTACTTC
TRBV5-8	TRBJ2-7	NA	TRBD2	CASSTSGGIYEQYF	TGTGCCAGCAGCACGAGCGGGGGAATCTACGAGCAGTACTTC
TRBV4-2	TRBJ2-1	many	NA	CASSQFTVDEQFF	TGTGCCAGCAGCCAGTTTACAGTGGATGAGCAGTTCTTC
TRBV5-1	TRBJ2-7	NA	NA	CASSAPGSAIYEQYF	TGCGCCAGCAGCGCGCCAGGATCCGCCATCTACGAGCAGTACTTC
TRBV24-1	TRBJ2-5	NA	TRBD1	CATSDPDRAETQYF	TGTGCCACCAGTGATCCAGACAGGGCCGAGACCCAGTACTTC
TRBV6-6	TRBJ2-6	NA	NA	CASSSLTTGANVLTF	TGTGCCAGCAGTTCACTCACGACTGGGGCCAACGTCCTGACTTTC
TRBV7-2	TRBJ2-1	NA	TRBD2	CVSSLASGGAYNEQFF	TGTGTCAGCAGCTTAGCTAGCGGGGGGGCCTACAATGAGCAGTTCTTC
TRBV5-1	TRBJ2-7	many	NA	CASSLDTGISSYEQYF	TGCGCCAGCAGCTTGGATACAGGGATAAGCTCCTACGAGCAGTACTTC
TRBV5-1	TRBJ2-1	few	TRBD1	CASSVGQGDYNDQFF	TGCGCCAGCAGCGTGGGACAGGGGGACTACAATGATCAGTTCTTC
TRBV5-1	TRBJ2-3	few	NA	CASSGEVADTDTQYF	TGCGCCAGCAGCGGGGAGGTAGCCGACACAGATACGCAGTATTTT
TRBV29-1	TRBJ1-2	NA	NA	CSVEDTAYGYTF	TGCAGCGTTGAAGATACAGCCTATGGCTACACCTTC
TRBV4-3	TRBJ2-1	NA	TRBD2	CASSQDRGLAFSSYNEQFF	TGCGCCAGCAGCCAAGATCGGGGACTAGCGTTCTCCTCCTACAATGAGCAGTTCTTC
TRBV2	TRBJ2-5	many	NA	CASSVNQGGETQYF	TGTGCCAGCAGTGTCAACCAGGGGGGAGAGACCCAGTACTTC
TRBV6-2/TRBV6-3	TRBJ2-7	many	TRBD1	CASSWDREYEQYF	TGTGCCAGCAGTTGGGACAGGGAATACGAGCAGTACTTC